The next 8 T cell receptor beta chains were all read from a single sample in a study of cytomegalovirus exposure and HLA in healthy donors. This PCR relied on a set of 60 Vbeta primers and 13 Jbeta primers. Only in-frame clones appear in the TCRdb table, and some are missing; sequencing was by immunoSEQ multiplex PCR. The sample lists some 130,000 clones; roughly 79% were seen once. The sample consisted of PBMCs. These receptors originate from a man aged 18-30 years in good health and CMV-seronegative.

The CDR3 nucleotides read TGTGCCTGGAGTGTACCCGGGGGGTTTACAGATACGCAGTATTTT. Protein sequence: CAWSVPGGFTDTQYF. V and J are TRBV30 and TRBJ2-3, with 7 positions matching TRBD2. The CDR3 extends over 15 amino acids. J was trimmed by 3 bases and V by 0 bases; bases with no gene match: 6. Germline CDR1 GTSNPN, CDR2 SVGIG (reference sequence).

The DNA for the CDR3 is TGTGCCAGCAGCTTATACAGGGAAAACAACTATGGCTACACCTTC. Amino acids: CASSLYRENNYGYTF. The chain links TRBV7-3 to TRBJ1-2, with a possible D match to TRBD1 (6 bases). Trimming took 2 bases from V and 2 from J, leaving 12 bases between them. CDR3 length: 15 amino acids. The germline gives CDR1 SGHTA, CDR2 FQGTGA.

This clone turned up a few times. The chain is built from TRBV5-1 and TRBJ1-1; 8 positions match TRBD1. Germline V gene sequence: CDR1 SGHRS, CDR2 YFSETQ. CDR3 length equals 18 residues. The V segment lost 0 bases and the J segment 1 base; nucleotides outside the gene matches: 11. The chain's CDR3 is CASSLVRQAGGENTEAFF. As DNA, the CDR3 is TGCGCCAGCAGCTTGGTAAGGCAGGCAGGGGGCGAGAACACTGAAGCTTTCTTT.

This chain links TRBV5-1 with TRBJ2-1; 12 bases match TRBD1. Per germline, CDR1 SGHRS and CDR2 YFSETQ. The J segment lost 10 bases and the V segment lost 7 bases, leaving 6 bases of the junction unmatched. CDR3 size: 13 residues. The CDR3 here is CASVRDRGREQFF. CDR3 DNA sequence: TGCGCCAGCGTTCGGGACAGGGGGCGCGAGCAGTTCTTC.

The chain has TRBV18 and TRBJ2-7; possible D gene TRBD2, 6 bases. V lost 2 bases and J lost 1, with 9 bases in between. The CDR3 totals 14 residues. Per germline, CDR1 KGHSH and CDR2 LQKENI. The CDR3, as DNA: TGTGCCAGCTCACCAGGCGGGACTTCCTACGAGCAGTACTTC. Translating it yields CASSPGGTSYEQYF.

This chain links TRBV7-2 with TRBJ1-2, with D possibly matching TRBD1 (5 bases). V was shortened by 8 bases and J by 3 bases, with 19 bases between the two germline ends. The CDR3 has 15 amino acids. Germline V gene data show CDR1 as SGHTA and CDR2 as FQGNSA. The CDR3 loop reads CASQVIARAHYGYTF. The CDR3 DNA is TGTGCCAGCCAAGTAATCGCCAGGGCGCACTATGGCTACACCTTC.

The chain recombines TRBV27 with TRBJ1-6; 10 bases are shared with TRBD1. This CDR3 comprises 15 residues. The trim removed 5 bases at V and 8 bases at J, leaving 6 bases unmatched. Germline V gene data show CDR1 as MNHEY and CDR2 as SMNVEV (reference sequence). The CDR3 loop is CASSRTGTGDSPLHF. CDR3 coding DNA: TGTGCCAGCAGTAGGACCGGGACAGGGGATTCACCCCTCCACTTT.

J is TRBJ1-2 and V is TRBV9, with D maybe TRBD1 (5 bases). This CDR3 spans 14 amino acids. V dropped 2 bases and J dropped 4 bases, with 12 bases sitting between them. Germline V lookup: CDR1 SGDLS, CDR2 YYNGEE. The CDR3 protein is CASSVGGGSYGYTF. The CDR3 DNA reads TGTGCCAGCAGCGTTGGGGGGGGGAGCTATGGCTACACCTTC.